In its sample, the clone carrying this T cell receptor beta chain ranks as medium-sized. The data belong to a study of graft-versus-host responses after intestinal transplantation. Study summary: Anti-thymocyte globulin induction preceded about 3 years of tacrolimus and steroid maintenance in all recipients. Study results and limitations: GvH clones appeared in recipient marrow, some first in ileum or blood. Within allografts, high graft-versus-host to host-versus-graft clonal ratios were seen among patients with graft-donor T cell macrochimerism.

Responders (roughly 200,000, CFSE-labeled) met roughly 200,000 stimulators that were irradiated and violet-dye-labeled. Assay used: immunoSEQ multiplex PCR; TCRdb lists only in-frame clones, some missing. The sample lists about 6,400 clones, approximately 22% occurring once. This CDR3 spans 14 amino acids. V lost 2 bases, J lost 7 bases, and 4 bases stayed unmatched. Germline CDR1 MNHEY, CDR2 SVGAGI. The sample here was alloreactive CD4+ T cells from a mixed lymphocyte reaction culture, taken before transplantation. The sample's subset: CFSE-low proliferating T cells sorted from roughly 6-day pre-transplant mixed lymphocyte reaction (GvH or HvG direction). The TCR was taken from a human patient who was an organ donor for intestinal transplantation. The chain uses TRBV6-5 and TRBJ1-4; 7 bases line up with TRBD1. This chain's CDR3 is CASSYAGGREKLFF. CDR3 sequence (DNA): TGTGCCAGCAGTTACGCAGGGGGACGTGAAAAACTGTTTTTT.